This TCR beta chain was identified during a study of vaccination and CD4 T cells after COVID-19. The Oncomine TCR Beta short-read assay sequenced DNA from cultured CD4+ T cells. TCRdb re-derived calls from the PCR reads in MiXCR, one entry per CDR3 protein. The sample lists nearly 25,000 distinct CDR3 sequences; roughly 64% were seen once. The treatment was: 10-day PBMC culture with coronavirus spike peptide pools or control peptides (ViraFEST assay). CDR3 size: 11 residues. The V gene end was trimmed by 7 bases and the J gene end by 8 bases; junction bases not matched to a gene: 5. CDR1 is DFQATT and CDR2 is SNEGSKA in the germline V gene (reference sequence). About this clonotype: Its antigen is as yet unknown.

Sequenced input: CD4+ T cells from blood, cultured in vitro. The TCR sequence derives from a human donor who had recovered from COVID-19. The chain couples TRBV20-1 to TRBJ2-1; 7 nucleotides align to TRBD2. The CDR3 here is CSEAGAHEQFF. The CDR3 nucleotides are TGCAGTGAGGCGGGAGCCCATGAGCAGTTCTTC.